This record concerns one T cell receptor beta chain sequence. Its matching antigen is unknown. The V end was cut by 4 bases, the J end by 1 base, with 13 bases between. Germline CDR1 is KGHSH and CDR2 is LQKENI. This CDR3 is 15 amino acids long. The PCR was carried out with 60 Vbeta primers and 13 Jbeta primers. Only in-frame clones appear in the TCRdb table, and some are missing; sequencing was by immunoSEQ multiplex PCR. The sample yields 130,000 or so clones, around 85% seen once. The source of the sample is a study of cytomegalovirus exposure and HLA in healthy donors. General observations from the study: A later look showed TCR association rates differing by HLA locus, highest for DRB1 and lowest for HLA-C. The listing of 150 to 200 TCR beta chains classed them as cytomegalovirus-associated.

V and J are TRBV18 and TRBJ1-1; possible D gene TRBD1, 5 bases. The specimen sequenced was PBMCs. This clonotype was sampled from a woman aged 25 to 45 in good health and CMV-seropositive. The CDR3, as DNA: TGTGCCAGCTCACGGTCCATACAGGAGAACACTGAAGCTTTCTTT. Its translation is CASSRSIQENTEAFF.